This record covers a single T cell receptor beta chain. The CDR3 runs 15 residues. J was trimmed by 2 bases and V by 6 bases; bases with no gene match: 8. The germline V gene encodes CDR1 MNHEY and CDR2 SVGAGI. The data were obtained in a study of shared T cell receptors in the human thymus. Assay used: immunoSEQ multiplex PCR; TCRdb lists only in-frame clones, some missing. The repertoire holds around 340,000 clones, with over 90% as singletons. The chain combines TRBV6-5 with TRBJ2-7; 9 positions agree with TRBD1. This clonotype was obtained from a human donor. Source material: thymocytes. The CDR3 DNA sequence: TGTGCCAGCAGAGCCCTCGGGACAGGGACCTACGAGCAGTACTTC. It specifies CASRALGTGTYEQYF.